What follows are 27 T cell receptor beta chains derived from one specimen sequenced in a study of blood T cell repertoires in COVID-19. Profiling relied on immunoSEQ multiplex PCR, and the TCRdb table lists in-frame clones only, not all of them. The sample carries approximately 300,000 clones, approximately 89% recorded once. The sequenced sample consisted of PBMCs or T cells enriched from blood (not recorded which). These receptors were obtained from a woman in her 30s who had recovered from COVID-19.

V and J are TRBV7-6 and TRBJ1-6; 9 bases fit TRBD1. The trim removed 6 bases at V and 6 bases at J, leaving 6 bases unmatched. The CDR3 extends over 15 amino acids. Germline V gene sequence: CDR1 SGHVS, CDR2 FNYEAQ. The CDR3, as DNA: TGTGCCAGCAGGTCAGGGGGACAGGGTAATTCACCCCTCCACTTT. It encodes CASRSGGQGNSPLHF.

This chain connects TRBV6-5 to TRBJ2-2; TRBD2 aligns across 8 bases. There are 15 residues in the CDR3. V dropped 2 bases and J dropped 3; count of bases not matched to a gene: 2. Germline V lookup: CDR1 MNHEY, CDR2 SVGAGI. The CDR3 reads CASSYGAGDTGELFF. The CDR3 coding sequence is TGTGCCAGCAGTTACGGAGCGGGGGACACCGGGGAGCTGTTTTTT.

V is TRBV3-1 (or the pseudogene TRBV3-2) and J is TRBJ1-6; D is possibly TRBD1 (5 bases). Germline CDR1 is LGHDT and CDR2 is YNNKEL (reference sequence). The CDR3 sequence is 17 residues long. Trimming took 0 bases from V and 6 from J, leaving 15 bases between them. CDR3 amino acids: CASSQDGAPFFNSPLHF. The CDR3 DNA follows: TGTGCCAGCAGCCAAGATGGGGCCCCCTTCTTTAATTCACCCCTCCACTTT.

Only one count was recorded for this clone. The chain is built from TRBV6-5 and TRBJ2-3; a possible D gene is TRBD2 (6 bases). V was pared by 7 bases and J by 9 bases, with 17 bases between. Germline values: CDR1 MNHEY, CDR2 SVGAGI. This CDR3 is 13 amino acids long. The DNA of the CDR3 is TGTGCCAGCACCGGGACTGGTTCGAACACGCAGTATTTT. It codes for CASTGTGSNTQYF.

This sequence joins TRBV3-1 (or the pseudogene TRBV3-2) and TRBJ2-7; D unresolved. V was trimmed by 0 bases and J by 3 bases, leaving 15 bases between them. The CDR3 runs to 16 residues. The V gene's germline CDR1 is LGHDT and CDR2 YNNKEL (reference sequence). CDR3 DNA: TGTGCCAGCAGCCAAGATCGACAAGAGTCTTACTACGAGCAGTACTTC. Translated: CASSQDRQESYYEQYF.

This clone was picked up a small number of times. The chain carries TRBV5-1 and TRBJ2-7; TRBD1 agrees at 7 bases. The V segment lost 0 bases and the J segment 0 bases; nucleotides outside the gene matches: 3. Germline V lookup: CDR1 SGHRS, CDR2 YFSETQ. This CDR3 contains 15 residues. DNA of the CDR3: TGCGCCAGCAGCTTGGGATGGGACAGCTCCTACGAGCAGTACTTC. Translation: CASSLGWDSSYEQYF. Together with reference TRBV5-1 and TRBJ2-7, the CDR3 gives the full variable domain: KAGVTQTPRYLIKTRGQQVTLSCSPISGHRSVSWYQQTPGQGLQFLFEYFSETQRNKGNFPGRFSGRQFSNSRSEMNVSTLELGDSALYLCASSLGWDSSYEQYFGPGTRLTVT.

This clone was seen only a few times. The chain uses TRBV3-1 (or the pseudogene TRBV3-2) and TRBJ1-4; TRBD1 matches 10 bases. The V and J ends lost 1 base and 8 bases, in that order; junction bases with no gene match: 4. The CDR3 extends over 15 amino acids. CDR1 is LGHDT and CDR2 is YNNKEL in the germline V gene (reference sequence). The CDR3 DNA sequence: TGTGCCAGCAGCCAAGGGGACAGGGGAGGAGAAAAACTGTTTTTT. Amino acids: CASSQGDRGGEKLFF.

The V gene is TRBV3-1 (or the pseudogene TRBV3-2), the J gene TRBJ2-1, with D possibly TRBD2 on 6 matching bases. Germline CDR1 LGHDT, CDR2 YNNKEL (reference sequence). V lost 4 bases to trimming and J lost 8 bases, with 15 bases between them. The CDR3 has 14 residues. The CDR3 coding sequence is TGTGCCAGCAGCCGTCAAGCCGGGGGACATGAGCAGTTCTTC. This codes for CASSRQAGGHEQFF.

The chain is built from TRBV6-5 and TRBJ1-1, with 9 bases that match TRBD1. The J segment lost 3 bases and the V segment lost 7 bases, leaving 3 bases of the junction unmatched. CDR1 and CDR2 (germline): MNHEY, SVGAGI. The CDR3 is 13 amino acids. CDR3 bases: TGTGCCAGCAACAGGGGGCGTGACACTGAAGCTTTCTTT. It translates to CASNRGRDTEAFF.

This chain joins TRBV2 and TRBJ2-3; 9 bases line up with TRBD2. This CDR3 has 14 amino acids. CDR1 is SNHLY and CDR2 is FYNNEI in the germline V gene. The junction had 6 bases not matched to a gene; V was cut back by 9 bases and J by 2 bases. The CDR3 loop reads CARGGTSFTDTQYF. The DNA of the CDR3 is TGTGCCAGGGGCGGGACTAGCTTCACAGATACGCAGTATTTT. Full variable domain (rest looked up from reference TRBV2 and TRBJ2-3): EPEVTQTPSHQVTQMGQEVILRCVPISNHLYFYWYRQILGQKVEFLVSFYNNEISEKSEIFDDQFSVERPDGSNFTLKIRSTKLEDSAMYFCARGGTSFTDTQYFGPGTRLTVL.

The V gene is TRBV7-2, the J gene TRBJ2-3; 9 positions agree with TRBD2. Germline V gene sequence: CDR1 SGHTA, CDR2 FQGNSA. The CDR3 consists of 15 residues. The ends lost 5 bases at V and 7 bases at J; junction bases unmatched: 10. The CDR3 spells CASSPGALAGYTQYF. In nucleotides, the CDR3 is TGTGCCAGCAGCCCAGGGGCGCTAGCGGGGTATACGCAGTATTTT.

The chain carries TRBV6-1 and TRBJ2-1, with 7 positions matching TRBD1. The V gene's germline CDR1 is MNHNS and CDR2 SASEGT. This CDR3 is 15 amino acids long. With V trimmed by 3 bases and J by 4 bases, 6 bases remained unmatched. Written as DNA, the CDR3 is TGTGCCAGCAGTGATGTGACAGGGATTTACAATGAGCAGTTCTTC. Amino acid sequence: CASSDVTGIYNEQFF.

This clone was detected a few times. The chain recombines TRBV6-5 with TRBJ1-1; 7 positions agree with TRBD1. V shed 7 bases and J 5 bases; nucleotides not matched to a gene: 13. This CDR3 contains 15 residues. Per germline, CDR1 MNHEY and CDR2 SVGAGI. The CDR3: CASNRDSRGRTEAFF. For the CDR3, the DNA is TGTGCCAGCAACCGGGACAGCCGAGGGAGGACTGAAGCTTTCTTT.

V gene TRBV30 combines with J gene TRBJ2-3, with 7 bases lining up with TRBD2. Germline CDR1 GTSNPN, CDR2 SVGIG (reference sequence). V dropped 0 bases and J dropped 0; count of bases not matched to a gene: 3. The CDR3 sequence is 15 residues long. The CDR3 DNA follows: TGTGCCTGGAGTGTCGGGGGGTCTAGCACAGATACGCAGTATTTT. This translates into CAWSVGGSSTDTQYF.

The genes are TRBV2 and TRBJ1-2; no reliable D call. V was trimmed by 6 bases and J by 4 bases, leaving 9 bases between them. There are 12 residues in the CDR3. Germline lookup yields CDR1 SNHLY and CDR2 FYNNEI. CDR3 protein: CASRPPGYGYTF. The CDR3 DNA reads TGTGCCAGCAGGCCCCCAGGCTATGGCTACACCTTC. The full variable domain, rest sourced from reference TRBV2 and TRBJ1-2, is EPEVTQTPSHQVTQMGQEVILRCVPISNHLYFYWYRQILGQKVEFLVSFYNNEISEKSEIFDDQFSVERPDGSNFTLKIRSTKLEDSAMYFCASRPPGYGYTFGSGTRLTVV.

The genes are TRBV6-5 and TRBJ2-3, with 10 nucleotides matching TRBD2. CDR1 is MNHEY and CDR2 is SVGAGI in the germline V gene. There are 15 residues in the CDR3. J lost 1 base, V lost 6 bases, and 4 bases had no gene match. CDR3 sequence reads: CASSLAGVGTDTQYF. The CDR3 DNA sequence: TGTGCCAGCAGCCTAGCGGGGGTCGGCACAGATACGCAGTATTTT.

Details on this clone: The CDR3 does not end in the conserved phenylalanine or tryptophan, so this is likely a read error. Because the CDR3's place on the DNA is in doubt, the DNA is left out and the CDR3 is given as listed by TCRdb. V is TRBV12-3 or TRBV12-4 and J is TRBJ1-2; the table calls TRBD1, which could not be checked here. The CDR3 is 11 residues long, ends included. CDR3 protein: CASSLGGQEKL.

This rearrangement joins TRBV4-1 to TRBJ2-7, with TRBD2 matching over 9 bases. The trim removed 0 bases at V and 7 bases at J, leaving 7 bases unmatched. The CDR3 is 15 amino acids. Germline CDR1 MGHRA, CDR2 YSYEKL. CDR3 in amino acids: CASSQDQTSGREQYF. CDR3 DNA sequence: TGCGCCAGCAGCCAAGATCAGACTAGCGGTAGAGAGCAGTACTTC.

The chain has TRBV11-2 and TRBJ2-1; TRBD2 matches at 11 bases. The CDR3 loop spans 15 amino acids. The J segment lost 6 bases and the V segment lost 1 base, leaving 2 bases of the junction unmatched. Germline CDR1 SGHAT, CDR2 FQNNGV. Here the CDR3 reads CASSLGGTSGNEQFF. DNA for the CDR3: TGTGCCAGCAGCTTAGGGGGGACTAGCGGCAATGAGCAGTTCTTC.

The chain employs TRBV19 and TRBJ2-5; TRBD2 might be the D (7 bases). With 5 bases removed from V and 4 bases from J, the gap between germline ends came to 14 bases. Looked up from germline, CDR1 is LNHDA and CDR2 is SQIVND (reference sequence). This CDR3 is 14 amino acids long. In DNA, the CDR3 is TGTGCCAGTAGTGCCCTTGGGGGGGCAGAGACCCAGTACTTC. It is translated as CASSALGGAETQYF. The full variable domain, with the rest looked up from reference TRBV19 and TRBJ2-5, is DGGITQSPKYLFRKEGQNVTLSCEQNLNHDAMYWYRQDPGQGLRLIYYSQIVNDFQKGDIAEGYSVSREKKESFPLTVTSAQKNPTAFYLCASSALGGAETQYFGPGTRLLVL.

The rearrangement uses TRBV7-2 and TRBJ2-3; 14 bases are shared with TRBD2. Germline assignment: CDR1 SGHTA and CDR2 FQGNSA. The CDR3 sequence is 18 residues long. J was trimmed by 1 base and V by 1 base; bases with no gene match: 4. The CDR3 DNA reads TGTGCCAGCAGCTTAGTAGGGACTAGCGGGGGACGCACAGATACGCAGTATTTT. Translated: CASSLVGTSGGRTDTQYF.

The gene calls are TRBV28 and TRBJ1-2; 7 bases fit TRBD1. The V segment lost 5 bases and the J segment 6 bases; nucleotides outside the gene matches: 12. Per the germline V gene, CDR1 is MDHEN and CDR2 is SYDVKM. This CDR3 has 15 amino acids. The CDR3 DNA is TGTGCCAGCAGTCCACCTACGACAGGGCTAAATGGCTACACCTTC. Its translation is CASSPPTTGLNGYTF.

The chain uses TRBV4-3 and TRBJ2-5, with TRBD2 as a possible D gene (6 bases). Trimming removed 0 bases from V and 4 bases from J, with 9 bases in between. The CDR3 runs to 14 residues. The V gene's germline CDR1 is LGHNA and CDR2 YSLEER. In nucleotides, the CDR3 is TGCGCCAGCAGCCAAGATTTGGGGGGAGAGACCCAGTACTTC. Translating it yields CASSQDLGGETQYF.

This rearrangement joins TRBV11-3 to TRBJ2-1, with a tentative D call TRBD1 (5 bases). Germline V gives CDR1 SGHNT, CDR2 YENEEA. This CDR3 is built from 15 residues. Trimming took off 5 bases at V and 4 bases at J, with 15 bases between the two ends. The chain's CDR3 is CASSRAGKGYNEQFF. The CDR3, as DNA: TGTGCCAGCAGCCGAGCAGGGAAAGGGTACAATGAGCAGTTCTTC.

The gene calls are TRBV11-2 and TRBJ1-5; D perhaps matches TRBD1 (6 bases). V lost 4 bases and J 11 bases, leaving 15 bases between the germline ends. Germline V gene lookup returns CDR1 SGHAT and CDR2 FQNNGV. There are 13 residues in the CDR3. CDR3 in DNA: TGTGCCAGCAGCTCAACCCAGACAGGAGCCCAGCATTTT. Encoded protein: CASSSTQTGAQHF.

CDR3: CASSQEELANEAFF. CDR3 DNA: TGTGCCAGCAGCCAAGAAGAATTAGCGAATGAAGCTTTCTTT. The chain has TRBV4-2 and TRBJ1-1, with D hard to call. The V end was cut by 0 bases, the J end by 7 bases, with 12 bases between. This CDR3 has 14 amino acids. Germline V gives CDR1 LGHNA, CDR2 YNFKEQ.

This clone appeared a single time. This chain connects TRBV19 to TRBJ2-2; 7 positions agree with TRBD1. Germline loops: CDR1 LNHDA, CDR2 SQIVND (reference sequence). The CDR3 is made up of 16 amino acids. J gave up 1 base and V 3 bases, and 5 bases lay outside the gene matches. CDR3 amino acids: CASSILQGWNTGELFF. The DNA of the CDR3 is TGTGCCAGTAGTATCCTACAGGGGTGGAACACCGGGGAGCTGTTTTTT.